This section outlines one T cell receptor (beta chain) sequence together with its context. The antigen is unknown. This sample stems from a study of cytomegalovirus exposure and HLA in healthy donors. Likely unrecorded immune exposures existed in these nominally healthy donors. With 60 Vbeta and 13 Jbeta primers, the PCR was carried out. Some clones are missing from TCRdb's copy, which holds only in-frame ones; the method was immunoSEQ multiplex PCR. This sample has 150,000 to 200,000 clones, with 70% to 90% found just once. The CDR3 totals 16 residues. Per the germline V gene, CDR1 is MNHEY and CDR2 is SMNVEV (reference sequence). V gave up 8 bases and J gave up 4 bases, with 23 bases separating them. Findings of the study overall: Donors belonging to an Asian-associated ancestry cluster reportedly showed fewer N-insertions in productive TCRs than the approximately 700-donor mean, according to what a later analysis found. In a later analysis, common viral pathogens appeared linked to several of the most significant clusters.

The chain has TRBV27 and TRBJ1-2; the D gene is possibly TRBD1 (5 bases). This receptor was taken from a young man in good health and CMV-seropositive. The sample consisted of PBMCs. The CDR3 sequence: CASFGVKGSQSYGYTF. CDR3 sequence (DNA): TGTGCCAGCTTCGGAGTAAAGGGGTCGCAGTCCTATGGCTACACCTTC.